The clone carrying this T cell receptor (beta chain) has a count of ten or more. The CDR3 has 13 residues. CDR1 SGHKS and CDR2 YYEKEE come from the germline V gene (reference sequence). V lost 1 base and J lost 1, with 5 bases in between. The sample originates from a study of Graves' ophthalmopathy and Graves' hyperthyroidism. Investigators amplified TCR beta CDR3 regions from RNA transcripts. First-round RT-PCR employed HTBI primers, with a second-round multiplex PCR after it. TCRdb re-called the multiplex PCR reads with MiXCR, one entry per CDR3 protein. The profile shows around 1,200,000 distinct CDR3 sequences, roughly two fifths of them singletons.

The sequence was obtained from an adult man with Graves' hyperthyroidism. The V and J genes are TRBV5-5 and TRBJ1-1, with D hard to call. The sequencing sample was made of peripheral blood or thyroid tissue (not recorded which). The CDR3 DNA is TGTGCCAGCAGCTTGATTTGGAACACTGAAGCTTTCTTT. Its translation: CASSLIWNTEAFF.